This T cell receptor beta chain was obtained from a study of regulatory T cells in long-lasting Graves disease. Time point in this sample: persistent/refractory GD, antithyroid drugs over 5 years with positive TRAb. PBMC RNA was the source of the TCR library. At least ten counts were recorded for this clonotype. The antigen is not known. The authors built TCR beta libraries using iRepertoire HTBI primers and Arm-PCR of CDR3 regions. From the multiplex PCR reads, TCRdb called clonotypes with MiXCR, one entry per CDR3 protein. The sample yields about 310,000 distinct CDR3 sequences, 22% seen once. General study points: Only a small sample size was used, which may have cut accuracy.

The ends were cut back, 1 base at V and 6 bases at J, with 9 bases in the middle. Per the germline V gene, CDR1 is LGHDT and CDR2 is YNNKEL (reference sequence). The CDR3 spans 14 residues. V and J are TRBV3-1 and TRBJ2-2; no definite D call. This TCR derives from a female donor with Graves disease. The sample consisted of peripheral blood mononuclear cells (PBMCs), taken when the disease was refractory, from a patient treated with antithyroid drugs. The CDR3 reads CASSQALPPGELFF. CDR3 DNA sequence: TGTGCCAGCAGCCAAGCCCTCCCCCCCGGGGAGCTGTTTTTT.